These 10 T cell receptor beta chains were all obtained from the same sample, sequenced in a study of shared clonotypes between healthy human individuals. Generated by immunoSEQ multiplex PCR, the TCRdb table keeps only in-frame clones and is missing some. The sample includes about 2.1 million clones, more than 85% of them seen just once. Terminally differentiated effector memory CD45RA+ cells were excluded by CCR7 positive selection of CD45RO-negative cells. The sequencing input was naive CD8+ T cells from PBMCs. These receptors were collected from a man between 18 and 29 years old in good health. Some clones in this sample may be carry-over from other donors' samples.

The rearrangement uses TRBV7-2 and TRBJ2-2, with 13 bases that match TRBD2. Trimming took 7 bases from V and 5 from J; bases not matched to a gene: 4. CDR1 and CDR2 from the germline V gene are SGHTA and FQGNSA. This CDR3 has 15 residues. The CDR3 loop reads CASTLLAGGTGELFF. Here the CDR3 DNA reads TGTGCCAGCACCCTACTAGCGGGAGGGACCGGGGAGCTGTTTTTT.

The rearrangement links TRBV27 to TRBJ2-5; D possibly matches TRBD1 or TRBD2 (5 bases each). V shed 0 bases and J shed 1 base, with 12 bases lying between them. Germline loops: CDR1 MNHEY, CDR2 SMNVEV (reference sequence). The CDR3 covers 16 residues. The CDR3 loop is CASSLSAGSFQETQYF. In DNA, the CDR3 is TGTGCCAGCAGTTTATCGGCAGGGAGTTTCCAAGAGACCCAGTACTTC.

J is TRBJ1-1 and V is TRBV7-3, with 10 bases fitting TRBD1. The CDR3 runs to 14 residues. The V gene end was trimmed by 4 bases and the J gene end by 5 bases; junction bases not matched to a gene: 4. The germline V gene has CDR1 SGHTA and CDR2 FQGTGA. CDR3 loop: CASSWGQGRTEAFF. The CDR3 DNA reads TGTGCCAGCAGCTGGGGACAGGGGAGGACTGAAGCTTTCTTT.

V gene TRBV15 combines with J gene TRBJ2-2; no reliable D call. Per the germline V gene, CDR1 is LNHNV and CDR2 is YYDKDF (reference sequence). V shed 1 base and J shed 7 bases, with 7 bases lying between them. The CDR3 sequence is 13 residues long. For the CDR3, the DNA is TGTGCCACCAGCAGAGTGGGGAACGGGGAGCTGTTTTTT. This encodes CATSRVGNGELFF.

This clone was seen a few times. The same CDR3 also results from other DNA sequences found in this sample. The chain joins TRBV7-9 to TRBJ1-1; D remains ambiguous. The germline V and J ends were trimmed by 0 bases and 1 base, with 3 bases remaining between them. The CDR3 is 13 residues long. Germline V gene data show CDR1 as SEHNR and CDR2 as FQNEAQ (reference sequence). CDR3 residues: CASSLAANTEAFF. The DNA of the CDR3 is TGTGCCAGCAGCTTAGCAGCGAACACTGAAGCTTTCTTT.

This chain links TRBV7-9 with TRBJ1-2; D not certain. The V end was cut by 7 bases, the J end by 8 bases, with 14 bases between. The CDR3 is made up of 12 amino acids. Germline values: CDR1 SEHNR, CDR2 FQNEAQ (reference sequence). As DNA, the CDR3 is TGTGCCAGCACCCCTCCTTTCGGCGGCTACACCTTC. This sequence encodes CASTPPFGGYTF.

In DNA, the CDR3 is TGTGCCAGCAGTTCCCGGGCCCTAGCTAACTATGGCTACACCTTC. Amino acids: CASSSRALANYGYTF. This chain joins TRBV27 and TRBJ1-2; D remains ambiguous. The CDR3 is 15 amino acids. Germline CDR1 and CDR2: MNHEY and SMNVEV (reference sequence). V was trimmed by 4 bases and J by 0 bases, leaving 12 bases between them.

The chain employs TRBV6-5 and TRBJ2-7; D is unclear. V was shortened by 2 bases and J by 1 base, with 12 bases between the two germline ends. The CDR3 contains 15 residues. Germline assignment: CDR1 MNHEY and CDR2 SVGAGI. CDR3 region: CASSYRNADSYEQYF. DNA of the CDR3: TGTGCCAGCAGTTACCGCAACGCCGATTCCTACGAGCAGTACTTC.

The chain combines TRBV9 with TRBJ2-3; D is perhaps TRBD1 (5 bases). The germline CDR1 and CDR2 sequences are SGDLS and YYNGEE. Trimming removed 4 bases at V and 4 bases at J, with 22 bases between. CDR3 length equals 17 residues. The CDR3: CASSPHLGQEAPDTQYF. In nucleotides, the CDR3 is TGTGCCAGCAGCCCCCACCTTGGACAAGAAGCCCCAGATACGCAGTATTTT.

The J gene is TRBJ2-5, the V gene TRBV10-3; a weak D match, TRBD1 (6 bases). The V and J ends lost 5 bases and 4 bases respectively, with 11 bases between them. This CDR3 is built from 13 residues. Germline CDR1 reads ENHRY; CDR2 reads SYGVKD. The CDR3 DNA is TGTGCCATCAGTTTTAGAGGGGGAGAGACCCAGTACTTC. Protein sequence: CAISFRGGETQYF.